These T cell receptor beta chains were read from a single sample in a study of Graves' ophthalmopathy and Graves' hyperthyroidism. One entry per CDR3 protein results from TCRdb running MiXCR on the multiplex PCR reads. Here the sample spans a few hundred thousand distinct CDR3 sequences, roughly 39% being singletons. Material: peripheral blood or thyroid tissue (not recorded which). These receptors were obtained from an adult man with Graves' hyperthyroidism. CDR3s include the opening cysteine and the closing phenylalanine or tryptophan. D genes are given only for firm matches. Clone size is stated in some rows and not others, as once, few, many or a class when expanded.

D	V	size	J	CDR3	DNA
TRBD1	TRBV2	once	TRBJ1-2	CASSEAGQGTYGYTF	TGTGCCAGCAGTGAAGCCGGACAGGGGACCTATGGCTACACCTTC
.	TRBV20-1	few	TRBJ2-7	CSASDRYYEQYF	TGCAGTGCATCAGACCGATACTACGAGCAGTACTTC
.	TRBV7-9	many	TRBJ2-5	CASSLDVLTQYF	TGTGCCAGCAGCTTAGACGTCCTGACCCAGTACTTC
TRBD2	TRBV7-9	few	TRBJ2-6	CASSLGASGGVSGANVLTF	TGTGCCAGCAGCTTAGGGGCTAGCGGGGGAGTCTCTGGGGCCAACGTCCTGACTTTC
.	TRBV29-1	many	TRBJ1-1	CSVEDGRPNTEAFF	TGCAGCGTTGAAGATGGACGGCCGAACACTGAAGCTTTCTTT
TRBD1	TRBV7-2	.	TRBJ1-1	CASSFPGTGLNTEAFF	TGTGCCAGCAGCTTCCCTGGGACAGGTCTGAACACTGAAGCTTTCTTT
TRBD1	TRBV7-9	.	TRBJ1-3	CASSPPQGAGNTIYF	TGTGCCAGCAGCCCCCCACAGGGGGCTGGAAACACCATATATTTT
TRBD1	TRBV12-3/TRBV12-4	many	TRBJ1-2	CASSFWDRQYGYTF	TGTGCCAGCAGTTTTTGGGACAGGCAGTATGGCTACACCTTC
TRBD2	TRBV24-1	.	TRBJ2-5	CATSDPSAGGRETQYF	TGTGCCACCAGTGATCCCTCAGCGGGGGGACGAGAGACCCAGTACTTC
TRBD1	TRBV24-1	.	TRBJ2-2	CATSDSDGTVNTGELFF	TGTGCCACCAGTGATTCAGACGGGACAGTTAACACCGGGGAGCTGTTTTTT
.	TRBV7-9	once	TRBJ1-4	CASSFEPGTGGKKLFF	TGTGCCAGCAGCTTCGAGCCAGGGACCGGTGGAAAAAAACTGTTTTTT
.	TRBV4-1	few	TRBJ1-1	CASRHGQMNTEAFF	TGCGCCAGCAGGCACGGACAGATGAACACTGAAGCTTTCTTT
.	TRBV25-1	few	TRBJ2-3	CASSEGGVSTDTQYF	TGTGCCAGCAGTGAGGGGGGCGTTAGCACAGATACGCAGTATTTT
.	TRBV29-1	many	TRBJ1-1	CSVENFLLGTEAFF	TGCAGCGTTGAAAACTTCCTATTGGGCACTGAAGCTTTCTTT
.	TRBV7-6	many	TRBJ2-2	CASNLLTGELFF	TGTGCCAGCAACTTGTTAACCGGGGAGCTGTTTTTT
.	TRBV12-3/TRBV12-4	.	TRBJ1-1	CASTPTQGHTEAFF	TGTGCCAGCACCCCTACACAGGGTCACACTGAAGCTTTCTTT
TRBD2	TRBV7-3	.	TRBJ2-2	CASSQVRLAGGPAGELFF	TGCGCCAGCAGCCAAGTTAGGCTAGCGGGGGGGCCTGCCGGGGAGCTGTTTTTT
TRBD1	TRBV9	.	TRBJ1-2	CASSIRDSIGASYTF	TGTGCCAGCAGCATCCGGGACAGTATTGGGGCAAGCTACACCTTC
TRBD1	TRBV29-1	.	TRBJ1-3	CSGGGPMNTIYF	TGCAGCGGAGGGGGCCCGATGAACACCATATATTTT
.	TRBV7-9	.	TRBJ1-2	CASSLGKQCGYTF	TGTGCCAGCAGCTTAGGGAAGCAATGTGGCTACACCTTC
.	TRBV6-5	few	TRBJ2-5	CASSYGGGHLQETQYF	TGTGCCAGCAGTTACGGGGGCGGTCACTTACAAGAGACCCAGTACTTC
.	TRBV25-1	many	TRBJ2-5	CASSEIGDSKETQYF	TGTGCCAGCAGTGAAATCGGAGATTCTAAAGAGACCCAGTACTTC
TRBD1	TRBV6-5	.	TRBJ2-3	CASSYAGQGTDTQYF	TGTGCCAGCAGTTACGCGGGACAGGGCACAGATACGCAGTATTTT
TRBD2	TRBV7-3	many	TRBJ2-1	CASSSLGGEGNEQFF	TGTGCCAGCAGCTCTCTAGGCGGGGAGGGAAATGAGCAGTTCTTC
TRBD2	TRBV7-2	many	TRBJ2-7	CASSPLGRFSYEQYF	TGTGCCAGCAGCCCACTCGGGAGGTTCTCCTACGAGCAGTACTTC
TRBD1	TRBV7-3	many	TRBJ1-5	CASSQSLGQLNQPQHF	TGTGCCAGCAGCCAGAGTCTGGGACAGCTCAATCAGCCCCAGCATTTT
TRBD1	TRBV5-1	few	TRBJ1-3	CASRDGQGAIYF	TGCGCCAGCAGGGACGGACAGGGCGCCATATATTTT
.	TRBV29-1	.	TRBJ2-3	CSLDEGVGTDTQYF	TGCAGCCTTGACGAGGGGGTCGGGACAGATACGCAGTATTTT
.	TRBV19	.	TRBJ1-4	CASSIGRPGTSNEKLFF	TGTGCCAGTAGTATAGGACGACCAGGGACAAGTAATGAAAAACTGTTTTTT
TRBD2	TRBV9	.	TRBJ2-2	CASSVGGEGTGELLF	TGTGCCAGCAGCGTAGGTGGGGAGGGGACCGGGGAGCTGCTTTTT
TRBD1	TRBV24-1	many	TRBJ2-7	CATSDQGQGIYEQYF	TGTGCCACCAGTGACCAGGGACAGGGAATATACGAGCAGTACTTC
TRBD1	TRBV7-9	few	TRBJ2-7	CASSLTIGTGADEQYF	TGTGCCAGCAGCTTAACGATCGGGACAGGGGCAGACGAGCAGTACTTC
TRBD1	TRBV18	.	TRBJ2-5	CASSPSLAKRTGGQETQYF	TGTGCCAGCTCACCATCACTTGCGAAACGGACAGGGGGCCAAGAGACCCAGTACTTC
TRBD1	TRBV10-2	.	TRBJ1-4	CATQQGAEGTEKLFF	TGCGCCACCCAACAGGGGGCGGAGGGCACTGAAAAACTGTTTTTT
.	TRBV29-1	.	TRBJ1-6	CSSQNNSPLHF	TGCAGCTCACAGAATAATTCACCCCTCCACTTT
TRBD1	TRBV5-5	few	TRBJ1-4	CASSSQFRTGGNEKLFF	TGTGCCAGCAGCTCGCAGTTTAGGACAGGAGGAAATGAAAAACTGTTTTTT
TRBD2	TRBV5-8	many	TRBJ2-5	CASSHTGLAINQETQYF	TGTGCCAGCAGCCATACCGGACTAGCGATAAACCAAGAGACCCAGTACTTC
.	TRBV29-1	.	TRBJ2-5	CSVLARETQYF	TGCAGCGTTCTAGCGAGGGAGACCCAGTACTTC
TRBD2	TRBV6-5	many	TRBJ2-5	CASRRTSGAETQYF	TGTGCCAGCAGACGGACTAGCGGGGCAGAGACCCAGTACTTC